The 10 T cell receptor beta chains reported below all come from one sample, sequenced in a study of molecular identifiers for immune sequencing clone quantification. TCRdb ran MiXCR on the PCR reads and lists one entry per CDR3 protein. The sample lists approximately 97,000 distinct CDR3 sequences, roughly a quarter occurring once. The sample taken for sequencing was naive CD8+ T cells from blood, with Jurkat cell RNA spiked in. Noted subset: FACS-sorted CD8+CD4-CCR7+CD45RA+ naive T cells. The receptor set was obtained from a human donor in good health. Some libraries in this study had Jurkat cell RNA spiked in.

The CDR3 is CASSQADRMNTEAFF. DNA of the CDR3: TGCGCCAGCAGCCAGGCTGACAGAATGAACACTGAAGCTTTCTTT. The gene calls are TRBV4-1 and TRBJ1-1, with TRBD1 as a possible D gene (5 bases). This CDR3 is built from 15 residues. The V gene's germline CDR1 is MGHRA and CDR2 YSYEKL. Between the trimmed V and J ends, which lost 3 bases and 0 bases, there was a span of 11 bases.

This clonotype was picked up many times. The CDR3 DNA follows: TGTGCCAGCAGTTCAACAACGACCGGGACAGGGGGGACAGATACGCAGTATTTT. Protein sequence: CASSSTTTGTGGTDTQYF. The rearrangement joins TRBV6-5 to TRBJ2-3; 11 bases are shared with TRBD1. CDR3 length: 18 residues. CDR1 is MNHEY and CDR2 is SVGAGI in the germline V gene. With 4 bases clipped from V and 3 bases from J, the junction kept 12 bases outside the gene matches.

This clonotype showed up many times. This rearrangement joins TRBV6-2 or TRBV6-3 to TRBJ1-1; D might be TRBD1 (5 bases). The CDR3 runs 13 residues. Germline V lookup: CDR1 MNHEY, CDR2 SVGEGT. The V end lost 0 bases, the J end lost 6 bases, and 8 bases lay between the germline ends. CDR3 bases: TGTGCCAGCAGTTACTCGGCAGGGCCTGAAGCTTTCTTT. It specifies CASSYSAGPEAFF.

The CDR3 DNA reads TGTGCCAGCTCACCACCCGTCGGGGACAGGGACAATGAGCAGTTCTTC. Its protein product is CASSPPVGDRDNEQFF. V and J are TRBV18 and TRBJ2-1; TRBD1 matches at 9 bases. V lost 0 bases to trimming and J lost 5 bases; unmatched junction nucleotides: 5. CDR1 KGHSH and CDR2 LQKENI come from the germline V gene. CDR3 size: 16 residues.

This clonotype was found many times. V and J are TRBV7-9 and TRBJ1-6; TRBD1 is a possible D gene (5 bases). Looked up from germline, CDR1 is SEHNR and CDR2 is FQNEAQ (reference sequence). Trimming removed 1 base from V and 10 bases from J, with 20 bases in between. The CDR3 covers 17 residues. The CDR3 spells CASSLEGVLLLGSPLHF. The CDR3 region has the DNA TGTGCCAGCAGCTTAGAAGGGGTACTGCTCCTGGGATCACCCCTCCACTTT.

A word on this clonotype: A much more abundant neighbour one base away suggests this may be a read error. This rearrangement joins TRBV2 to TRBJ1-3; D uncertain. Germline CDR1 reads SNHLY; CDR2 reads FYNNEI. The CDR3 spans 16 residues. The CDR3 DNA reads as TGTGCCAGCAGCAACCCTGGTGAGGCTCCGGGAAACACCACATATTTT. This encodes CASSNPGEAPGNTTYF.

This clonotype was detected many times. This chain uses TRBV28 with TRBJ1-5; 10 bases line up with TRBD1. V shed 5 bases and J 2 bases; nucleotides not matched to a gene: 6. CDR1 MDHEN and CDR2 SYDVKM come from the germline V gene. The CDR3 runs to 16 residues. This CDR3 is CASSNSTGGRNQPQHF. The CDR3 DNA reads as TGTGCCAGCAGTAACTCGACAGGGGGCCGCAATCAGCCCCAGCATTTT.

This clonotype came up many times. The rearrangement links TRBV12-3 or TRBV12-4 to TRBJ1-2, with D perhaps matching TRBD1 (5 bases). Trimming cost V 7 bases and J 5 bases, with 17 bases left between them. The length of the CDR3 is 14 residues. The CDR3 spells CASTPGRAVYGYTF. In nucleotides, the CDR3 is TGTGCCAGCACCCCAGGCAGGGCGGTTTATGGCTACACCTTC.

This clonotype showed up many times. This sequence joins TRBV29-1 and TRBJ2-7, with D unclear. The CDR3 runs 12 residues. V lost 4 bases to trimming and J lost 6 bases, with 13 bases between them. Germline values: CDR1 SQVTM, CDR2 ANQGSEA. CDR3 in amino acids: CSVVSPTAEQYF. In DNA form, the CDR3 reads TGCAGCGTTGTCAGTCCTACGGCCGAGCAGTACTTC.

Concerning this clonotype: A much larger clone sits a single nucleotide away, making a read error possible. This chain connects TRBV20-1 to TRBJ1-4, with a weak D call TRBD1 (6 bases). Germline V CDR1 and CDR2: DFQATT, SNEGSKA (reference sequence). The CDR3 is made up of 15 amino acids. V was trimmed by 0 bases and J by 8 bases, leaving 16 bases between them. The CDR3 loop is CSARDLEGDIEKLFF. DNA for the CDR3: TGCAGTGCTAGAGATCTGGAAGGGGACATAGAAAAACTGTTTTTT.